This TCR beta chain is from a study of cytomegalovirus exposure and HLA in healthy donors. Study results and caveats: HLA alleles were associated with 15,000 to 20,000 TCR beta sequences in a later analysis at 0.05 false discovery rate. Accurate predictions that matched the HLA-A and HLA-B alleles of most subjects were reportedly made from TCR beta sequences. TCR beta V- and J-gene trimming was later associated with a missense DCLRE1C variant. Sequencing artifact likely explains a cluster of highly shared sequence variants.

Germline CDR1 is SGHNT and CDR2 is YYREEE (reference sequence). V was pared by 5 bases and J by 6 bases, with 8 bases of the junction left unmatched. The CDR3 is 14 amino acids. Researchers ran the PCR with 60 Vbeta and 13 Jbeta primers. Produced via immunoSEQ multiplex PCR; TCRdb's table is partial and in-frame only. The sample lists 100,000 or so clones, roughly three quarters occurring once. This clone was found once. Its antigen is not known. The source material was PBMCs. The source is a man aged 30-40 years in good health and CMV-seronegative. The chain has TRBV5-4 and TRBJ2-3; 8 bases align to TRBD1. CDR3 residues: CASRSDRAADTQYF. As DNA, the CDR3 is TGTGCCAGCAGATCGGACAGGGCGGCCGATACGCAGTATTTT.